The table lists the clone carrying this T cell receptor beta chain with many counts. The study amplified the TCR beta CDR3 region from genomic DNA. This amplification was carried out by two rounds of multiplex PCR. Primers targeting each individual TRBV and TRBJ gene were applied in first-round PCR. TCRdb redid the calling of the multiplex PCR reads with MiXCR, one entry per CDR3 protein. Found here are around 15,000 distinct CDR3 sequences, about 15% of them singletons; the top ten hold around two fifths. This sample is part of a study of prognosis after radiotherapy for stage I lung cancer. The CDR3 has 14 amino acids. The germline gives CDR1 LNHDA, CDR2 SQIVND (reference sequence). The V gene lost 1 base and the J gene lost 6 bases, with 10 bases spanning the gap.

The TCR comes from a donor over 45 with non-small cell lung cancer. The V call is TRBV19, the J call TRBJ2-4, with D unresolved. The sample was PBMCs, taken before or after stereotactic body radiation therapy (not recorded which). CDR3 sequence: CASSIARLGNIQYF. In DNA form, the CDR3 reads TGTGCCAGTAGTATAGCTCGGCTGGGAAACATTCAGTACTTC.